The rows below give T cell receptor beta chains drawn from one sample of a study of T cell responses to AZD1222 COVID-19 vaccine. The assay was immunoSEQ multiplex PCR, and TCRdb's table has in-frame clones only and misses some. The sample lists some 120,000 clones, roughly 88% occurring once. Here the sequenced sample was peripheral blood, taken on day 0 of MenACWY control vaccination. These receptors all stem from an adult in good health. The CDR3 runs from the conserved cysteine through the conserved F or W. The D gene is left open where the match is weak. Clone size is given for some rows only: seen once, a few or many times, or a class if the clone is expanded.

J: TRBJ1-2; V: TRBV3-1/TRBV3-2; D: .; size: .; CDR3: CASSQAGGPTF; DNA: TGTGCCAGCAGCCAAGCGGGGGGCCCCACCTTC
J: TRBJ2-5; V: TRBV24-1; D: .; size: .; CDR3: CATRGAGETQYF; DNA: TGTGCCACCAGGGGGGCCGGGGAGACCCAGTACTTC
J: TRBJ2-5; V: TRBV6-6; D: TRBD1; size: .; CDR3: CASRTDRGETQYF; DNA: TGTGCCAGCAGGACAGACAGGGGTGAGACCCAGTACTTC
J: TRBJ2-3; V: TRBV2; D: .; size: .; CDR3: CASSEGYTQYF; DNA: TGTGCCAGCAGTGAAGGGTATACGCAGTATTTT
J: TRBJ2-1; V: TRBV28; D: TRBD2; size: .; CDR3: CASSISGSFISYNEQFF; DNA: TGTGCCAGCAGTATAAGCGGGAGCTTTATCTCCTACAATGAGCAGTTCTTC
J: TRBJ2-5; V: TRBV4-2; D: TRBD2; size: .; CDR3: CASSRFLAGGQETQYF; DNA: TGTGCCAGCAGCCGGTTCTTAGCGGGAGGGCAAGAGACCCAGTACTTC
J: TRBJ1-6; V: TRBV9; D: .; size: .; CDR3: CASSQGSETPLHF; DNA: TGTGCCAGCAGCCAGGGGTCAGAGACACCCCTTCACTTT
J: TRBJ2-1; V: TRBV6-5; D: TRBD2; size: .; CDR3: CASSYSAGGPNEQFF; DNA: TGTGCCAGCAGTTACTCAGCGGGAGGGCCAAATGAGCAGTTCTTC
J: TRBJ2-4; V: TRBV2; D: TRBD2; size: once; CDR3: CAMRERGLDIQYF; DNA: TGTGCCATGCGGGAGCGAGGTTTAGACATTCAGTACTTC
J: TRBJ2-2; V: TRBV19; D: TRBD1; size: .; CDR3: CATRDRAPGELFF; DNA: TGTGCCACCCGGGACAGGGCCCCCGGGGAGCTGTTTTTT
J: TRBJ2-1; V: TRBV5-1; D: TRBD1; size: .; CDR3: CASTGGLNEQFF; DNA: TGCGCCAGCACAGGGGGCCTCAATGAGCAGTTCTTC
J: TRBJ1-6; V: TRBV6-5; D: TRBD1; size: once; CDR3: CASSYRGTVYNSPLHF; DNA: TGTGCCAGCAGTTACAGGGGGACAGTCTATAATTCACCCCTCCACTTT
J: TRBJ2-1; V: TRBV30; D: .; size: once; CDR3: CAWSVQSEQFF; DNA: TGTGCCTGGAGTGTACAGAGTGAGCAGTTCTTC
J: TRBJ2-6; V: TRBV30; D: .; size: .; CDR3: CAWKGSGANVLTF; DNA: TGTGCCTGGAAAGGCTCTGGGGCCAACGTCCTGACTTTC
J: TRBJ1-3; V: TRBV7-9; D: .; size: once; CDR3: CASSFTGTSGNTIYF; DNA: TGTGCCAGCAGCTTCACCGGGACCTCTGGAAACACCATATATTTT
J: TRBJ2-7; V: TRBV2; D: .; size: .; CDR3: CATTYRATYEQYF; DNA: TGTGCCACCACATATAGGGCGACCTACGAGCAGTACTTC
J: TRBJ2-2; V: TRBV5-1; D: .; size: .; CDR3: CASSFPSSELFF; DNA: TGCGCCAGCAGCTTTCCATCTTCGGAACTGTTTTTT
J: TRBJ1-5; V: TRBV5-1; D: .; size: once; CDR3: CASSYSGATYSNQPQHF; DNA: TGCGCCAGCAGCTACTCAGGGGCGACTTATAGCAATCAGCCCCAGCATTTT
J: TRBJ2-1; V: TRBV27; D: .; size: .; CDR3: CASSLSPVAYNEQFF; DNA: TGTGCCAGCAGTTTATCGCCCGTGGCCTACAATGAGCAGTTCTTC
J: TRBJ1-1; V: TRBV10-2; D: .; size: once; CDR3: CASSEGPMNTEAFF; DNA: TGCGCCAGCAGTGAGGGACCGATGAACACTGAAGCTTTCTTT
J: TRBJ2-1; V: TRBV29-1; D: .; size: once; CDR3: CSVTGGGEGEQFF; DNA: TGCAGCGTAACAGGCGGAGGGGAAGGTGAGCAGTTCTTC
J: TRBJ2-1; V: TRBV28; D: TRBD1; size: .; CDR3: CASSYPPRQGRSEQFF; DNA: TGTGCCAGCAGTTACCCTCCCCGACAGGGTCGCAGTGAGCAGTTCTTC
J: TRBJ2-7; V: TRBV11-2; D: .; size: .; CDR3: CASSLRVVEQYF; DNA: TGTGCCAGCAGCTTAAGGGTCGTCGAGCAGTACTTC
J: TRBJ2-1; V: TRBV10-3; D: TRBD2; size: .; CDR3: CAISDGSGRYNEQFF; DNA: TGTGCCATCAGTGACGGTAGCGGGAGATACAATGAGCAGTTCTTC
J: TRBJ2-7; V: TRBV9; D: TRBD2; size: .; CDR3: CASSAGLAGVSEQYF; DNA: TGTGCCAGCAGCGCCGGACTAGCGGGAGTTAGCGAGCAGTACTTC
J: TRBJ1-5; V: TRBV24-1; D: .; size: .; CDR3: CATSDPTRGDSNQPQHF; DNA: TGTGCCACCAGTGATCCCACGAGGGGAGATAGCAATCAGCCCCAGCATTTT
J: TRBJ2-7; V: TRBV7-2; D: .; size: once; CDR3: CASSFGLLYTYEQYF; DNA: TGTGCCAGCAGCTTCGGACTGTTGTACACCTACGAGCAGTACTTC
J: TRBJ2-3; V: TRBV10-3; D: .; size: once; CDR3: CAISGQSTDTQYF; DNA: TGTGCCATCAGTGGGCAAAGCACAGATACGCAGTATTTT
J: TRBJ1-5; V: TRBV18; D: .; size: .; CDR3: CASSDSNQPQHF; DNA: TGTGCCAGCTCAGATAGCAATCAGCCCCAGCATTTT
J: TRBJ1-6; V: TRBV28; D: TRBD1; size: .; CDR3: CASTPGQGGSPLHF; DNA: TGTGCCAGCACCCCGGGACAGGGCGGATCACCCCTCCACTTT
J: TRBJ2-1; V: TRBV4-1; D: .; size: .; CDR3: CASSQDLQHGQFF; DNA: TGCGCCAGCAGCCAAGATCTCCAGCACGGGCAGTTCTTC
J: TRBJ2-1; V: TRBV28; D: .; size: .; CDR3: CASSPDRTRGQFF; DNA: TGTGCCAGCAGCCCCGACAGGACCCGGGGGCAGTTCTTC
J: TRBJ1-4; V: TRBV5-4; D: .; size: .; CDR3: CASSLAAASNEKLFF; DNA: TGTGCCAGCAGCTTGGCGGCAGCAAGTAATGAAAAACTGTTTTTT
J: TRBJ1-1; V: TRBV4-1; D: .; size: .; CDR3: CASSHPGRSPEAFF; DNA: TGCGCCAGCAGCCATCCCGGACGGAGCCCTGAAGCTTTCTTT
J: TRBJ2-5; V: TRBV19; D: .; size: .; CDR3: CASSSWTSTGETQYF; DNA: TGTGCCAGTAGTTCCTGGACTTCCACAGGGGAGACCCAGTACTTC
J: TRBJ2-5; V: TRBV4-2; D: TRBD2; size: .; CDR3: CASSQQGTSIQTQYF; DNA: TGTGCCAGCAGCCAACAGGGGACTAGCATACAGACCCAGTACTTC
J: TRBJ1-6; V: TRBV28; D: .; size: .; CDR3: CASNSGANNSPLHF; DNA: TGTGCCAGCAATTCCGGGGCCAATAATTCACCCCTCCACTTT
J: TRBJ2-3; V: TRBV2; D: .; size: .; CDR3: CASSEALQGFGTDTQYF; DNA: TGTGCCAGCAGTGAAGCGCTTCAGGGATTCGGGACAGATACGCAGTATTTT
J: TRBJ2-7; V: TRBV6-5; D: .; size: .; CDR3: CASLGGLGEQYF; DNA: TGTGCCAGCTTAGGGGGGCTCGGCGAGCAGTACTTC
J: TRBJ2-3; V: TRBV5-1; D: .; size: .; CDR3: CASSLAPGGPDTQYF; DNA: TGCGCCAGCAGCTTGGCCCCCGGAGGACCAGATACGCAGTATTTT
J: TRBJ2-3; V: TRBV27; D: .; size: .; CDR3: CASKGSGKDTQYF; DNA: TGTGCCAGCAAGGGTTCAGGGAAAGATACGCAGTATTTT
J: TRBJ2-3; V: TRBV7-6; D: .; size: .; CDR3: CASSLGLEDTQYF; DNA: TGTGCCAGCAGCTTAGGTCTAGAAGATACGCAGTATTTT
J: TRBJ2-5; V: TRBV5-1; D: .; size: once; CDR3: CASGQPEETQYF; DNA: TGCGCCAGCGGACAGCCAGAAGAGACCCAGTACTTC
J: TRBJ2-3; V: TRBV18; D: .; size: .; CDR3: CASSPTAGRTDTQYF; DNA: TGTGCCAGCTCACCAACAGCAGGGAGGACAGATACGCAGTATTTT
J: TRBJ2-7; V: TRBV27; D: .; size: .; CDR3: CPTGGPSSYEQYF; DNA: TGTCCCACCGGGGGACCTTCTTCCTACGAGCAGTACTTC
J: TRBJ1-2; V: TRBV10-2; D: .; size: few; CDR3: CATSEGFYGYTF; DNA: TGCGCCACCTCCGAGGGGTTCTATGGCTACACCTTC
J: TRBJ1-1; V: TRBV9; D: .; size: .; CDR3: CASSVDGAIQTEAFF; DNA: TGTGCCAGCAGCGTAGACGGGGCGATTCAAACTGAAGCTTTCTTT
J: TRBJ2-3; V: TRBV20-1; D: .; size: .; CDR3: CSASGAGIGTDTQYF; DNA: TGCAGTGCTAGTGGTGCCGGGATCGGGACAGATACGCAGTATTTT
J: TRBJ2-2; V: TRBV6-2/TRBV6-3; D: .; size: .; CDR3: CASSYSLFWRAGELFF; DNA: TGTGCCAGCAGTTACTCGTTATTCTGGCGGGCCGGGGAGCTGTTTTTT
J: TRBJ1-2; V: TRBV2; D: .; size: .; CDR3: CASKNAGTEANGYTF; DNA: TGTGCCAGCAAAAACGCCGGGACGGAGGCGAATGGCTACACCTTC
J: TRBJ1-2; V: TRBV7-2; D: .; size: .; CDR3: CASSPDWDGYTF; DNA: TGTGCCAGCAGCCCTGACTGGGATGGCTACACCTTC
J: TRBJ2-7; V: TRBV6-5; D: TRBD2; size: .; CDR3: CASSSLPSSGNYEQYF; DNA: TGTGCCAGCAGTTCCCTTCCGTCTAGCGGTAACTACGAGCAGTACTTC
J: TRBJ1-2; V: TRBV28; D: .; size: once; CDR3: CASSTTTASYGYTF; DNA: TGTGCCAGCAGTACCACGACTGCTTCCTATGGCTACACCTTC
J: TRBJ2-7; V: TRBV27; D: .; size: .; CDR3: CASSIGHLYEQYF; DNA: TGTGCCAGCAGTATAGGACACCTTTACGAGCAGTACTTC
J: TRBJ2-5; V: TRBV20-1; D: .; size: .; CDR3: CSATHGETQYF; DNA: TGCAGTGCTACCCACGGTGAGACCCAGTACTTC